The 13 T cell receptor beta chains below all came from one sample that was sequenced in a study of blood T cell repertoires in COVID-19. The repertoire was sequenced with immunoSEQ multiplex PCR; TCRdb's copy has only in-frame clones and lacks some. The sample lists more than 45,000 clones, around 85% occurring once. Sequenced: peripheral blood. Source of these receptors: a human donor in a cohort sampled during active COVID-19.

In nucleotides, the CDR3 is TGTGCCAGCAGTCCGGACTACTACAATGAGCAGTTCTTC. Its protein product is CASSPDYYNEQFF. The chain links TRBV27 to TRBJ2-1, with D perhaps TRBD2 (6 bases). The germline V gene has CDR1 MNHEY and CDR2 SMNVEV (reference sequence). The CDR3 is 13 residues long. Trimming stripped 5 bases from V and 3 bases from J, with 8 bases between.

The CDR3 here is CASSLAGGGQYEQYF. The CDR3 nucleotides are TGTGCCAGCAGCTTAGCCGGGGGGGGCCAGTACGAGCAGTACTTC. V gene TRBV7-2 combines with J gene TRBJ2-7, with TRBD2 matching 8 bases. J lost 4 bases, V lost 0 bases, and 5 bases had no gene match. The CDR3 consists of 15 residues. The germline CDR1 and CDR2 sequences are SGHTA and FQGNSA.

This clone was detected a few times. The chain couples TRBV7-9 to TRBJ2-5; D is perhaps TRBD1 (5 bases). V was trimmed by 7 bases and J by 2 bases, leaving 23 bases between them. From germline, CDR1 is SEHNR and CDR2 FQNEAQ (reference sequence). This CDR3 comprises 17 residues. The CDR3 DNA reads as TGTGCCAGCACTCCCGGACACGGATATGTTTCGCAAGAGACCCAGTACTTC. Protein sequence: CASTPGHGYVSQETQYF.

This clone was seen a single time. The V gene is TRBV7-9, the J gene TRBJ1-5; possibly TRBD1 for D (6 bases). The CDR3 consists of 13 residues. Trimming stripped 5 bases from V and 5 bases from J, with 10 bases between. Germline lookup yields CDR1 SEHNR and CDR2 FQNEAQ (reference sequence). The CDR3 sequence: CASSRQEDQPQHF. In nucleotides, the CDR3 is TGTGCCAGCAGCCGACAGGAAGATCAGCCCCAGCATTTT.

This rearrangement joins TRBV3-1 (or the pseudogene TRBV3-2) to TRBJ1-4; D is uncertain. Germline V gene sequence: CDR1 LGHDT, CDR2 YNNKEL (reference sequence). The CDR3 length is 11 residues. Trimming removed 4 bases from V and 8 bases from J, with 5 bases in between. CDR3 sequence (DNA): TGTGCCAGCAGCCTCGGGGAAAAACTGTTTTTT. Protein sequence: CASSLGEKLFF.

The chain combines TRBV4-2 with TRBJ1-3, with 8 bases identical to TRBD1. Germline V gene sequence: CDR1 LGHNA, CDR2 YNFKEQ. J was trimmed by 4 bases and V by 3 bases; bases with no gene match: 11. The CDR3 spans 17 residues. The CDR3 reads CASSHLAAGGGGNTIYF. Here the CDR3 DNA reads TGTGCCAGCAGCCATCTCGCGGCAGGGGGCGGCGGAAACACCATATATTTT.

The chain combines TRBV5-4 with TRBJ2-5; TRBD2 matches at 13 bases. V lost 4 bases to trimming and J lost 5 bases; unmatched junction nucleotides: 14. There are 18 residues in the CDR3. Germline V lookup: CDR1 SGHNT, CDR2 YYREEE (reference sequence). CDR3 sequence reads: CASSPGLGLAGARETQYF. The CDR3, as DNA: TGTGCCAGCAGCCCCGGCCTCGGACTAGCGGGAGCCCGGGAGACCCAGTACTTC.

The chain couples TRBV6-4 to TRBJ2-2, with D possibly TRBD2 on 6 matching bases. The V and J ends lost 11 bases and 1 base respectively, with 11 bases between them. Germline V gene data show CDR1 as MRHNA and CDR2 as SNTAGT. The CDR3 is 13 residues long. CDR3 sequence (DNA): TGTGCCGCCGGGACTGTGAACACCGGGGAGCTGTTTTTT. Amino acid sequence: CAAGTVNTGELFF.

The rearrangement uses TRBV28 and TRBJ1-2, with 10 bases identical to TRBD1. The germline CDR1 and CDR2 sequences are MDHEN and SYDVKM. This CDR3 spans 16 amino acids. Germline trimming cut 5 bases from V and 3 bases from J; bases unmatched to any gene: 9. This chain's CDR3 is CASSDRGRRVDYGYTF. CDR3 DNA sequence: TGTGCCAGCAGTGACAGGGGGCGAAGGGTTGACTATGGCTACACCTTC.

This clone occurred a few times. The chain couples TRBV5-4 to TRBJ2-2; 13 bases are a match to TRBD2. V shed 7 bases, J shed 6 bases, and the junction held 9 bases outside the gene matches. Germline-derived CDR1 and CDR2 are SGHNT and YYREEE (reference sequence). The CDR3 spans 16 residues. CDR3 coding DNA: TGTGCCAGCTTGCCGGGAGGGACTAGCGGGGCCGGGGAGCTGTTTTTT. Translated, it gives CASLPGGTSGAGELFF.

DNA for the CDR3: TGCGCCAGCAGCTTGCAGGGGCAAAATGAAAAACTGTTTTTT. This gives the protein CASSLQGQNEKLFF. The gene calls are TRBV5-1 and TRBJ1-4; D may be TRBD1 (6 bases). The CDR3 contains 14 residues. V lost 1 base and J lost 5, with 9 bases in between. Germline CDR1 reads SGHRS; CDR2 reads YFSETQ.

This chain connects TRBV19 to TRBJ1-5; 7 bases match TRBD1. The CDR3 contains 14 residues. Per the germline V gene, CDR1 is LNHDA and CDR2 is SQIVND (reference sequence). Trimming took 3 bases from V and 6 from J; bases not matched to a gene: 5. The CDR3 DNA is TGTGCCAGTAGTATTCAGACAGGGCCTCAGCCCCAGCATTTT. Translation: CASSIQTGPQPQHF.

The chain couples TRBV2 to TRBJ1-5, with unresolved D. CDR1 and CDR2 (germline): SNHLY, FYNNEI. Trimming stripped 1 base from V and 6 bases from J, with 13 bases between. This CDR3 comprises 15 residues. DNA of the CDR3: TGTGCCAGCAGTGAAGTCGGCCACGAGGGTCAGCCCCAGCATTTT. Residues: CASSEVGHEGQPQHF.